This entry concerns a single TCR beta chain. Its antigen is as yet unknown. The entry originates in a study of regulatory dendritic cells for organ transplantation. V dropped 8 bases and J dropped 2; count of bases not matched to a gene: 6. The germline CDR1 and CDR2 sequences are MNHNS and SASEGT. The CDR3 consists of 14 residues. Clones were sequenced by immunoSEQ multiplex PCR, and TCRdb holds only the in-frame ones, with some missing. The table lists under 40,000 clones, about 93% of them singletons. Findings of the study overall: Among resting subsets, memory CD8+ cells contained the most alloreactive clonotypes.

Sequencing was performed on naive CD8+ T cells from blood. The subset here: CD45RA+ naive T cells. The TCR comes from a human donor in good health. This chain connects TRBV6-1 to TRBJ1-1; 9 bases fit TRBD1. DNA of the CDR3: TGTGCCAGCGACAGGGGGTCGAGTAACACTGAAGCTTTCTTT. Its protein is CASDRGSSNTEAFF.